The rows below give T cell receptor beta chains drawn from one sample of a study of blood T cells in healthy people across ages. TCRdb recomputed calls from the 5' RACE reads with MiXCR, one row per CDR3 protein. Of 1.5 million or so distinct CDR3 sequences listed, about 42% are singletons. The specimen sequenced was blood. The receptors shown here come from a woman between 18 and 29 years old in good health. Each CDR3 is given with its conserved first and last residue. A D gene is named only where the DNA matches it firmly. Only part of the rows carry a size: once, few, many, or a class if the clone is expanded.

13,TRBJ2-2,few,TRBV9,.,TGTGCCAGCAGCGTAGGGGGTTCCGGGGAGCTGTTTTTT,CASSVGGSGELFF
13,TRBJ2-7,.,TRBV20-1,.,TGCAGTGCTTACCTGACCCGGTACAATGAGCAGTACTTC,CSAYLTRYNEQYF
14,TRBJ1-4,few,TRBV28,TRBD1,TGTGCCAGCAGCCCAGGGGGGGTTAATGAAAAACTGTTTTTT,CASSPGGVNEKLFF
18,TRBJ2-4,few,TRBV29-1,TRBD2,TGCAGCGTTGATGGGGTTAGCGGGGGGGCTAATGGGGAAAACATTCAGTACTTC,CSVDGVSGGANGENIQYF
14,TRBJ2-1,.,TRBV29-1,TRBD2,TGCAGCGTAAGAGGACTAGCGGTTAGGAATGAGCAGTTCTTC,CSVRGLAVRNEQFF
17,TRBJ2-7,few,TRBV4-3,.,TGCGCCAGCAGCCAAGATAGGTTGAGGTATAGCTCCTACGAGCAGTACTTC,CASSQDRLRYSSYEQYF
15,TRBJ2-3,few,TRBV6-2/TRBV6-3,.,TGTGCCAGCAGTACGAGGGGACTGCGCACAGATACGCAGTATTTT,CASSTRGLRTDTQYF
13,TRBJ1-2,few,TRBV7-9,.,TGTGCCAGCAGCGTTGATGACTACTATGGCTACACCTTC,CASSVDDYYGYTF
13,TRBJ2-3,.,TRBV2,.,TGTGCCAGCAAAAGGACTTACACAGATACGCAGTATTTT,CASKRTYTDTQYF
17,TRBJ2-1,.,TRBV18,.,TGTGCCAGCTCGCCACCGTCAGGGTATAGATCCTACAATGAGCAGTTCTTC,CASSPPSGYRSYNEQFF
15,TRBJ2-3,few,TRBV10-3,.,TGTGCCATCAGTGAGTCCTACTATCGCACAGATACGCAGTATTTT,CAISESYYRTDTQYF
16,TRBJ2-3,.,TRBV7-3,.,TGTGCCAGCAGCTTAACCACCGCCACTAGCACAGATACGCAGTATTTT,CASSLTTATSTDTQYF
13,TRBJ2-3,once,TRBV20-1,.,TGCAGTGCTACTGGGGGACGCACAGATACGCAGTATTTT,CSATGGRTDTQYF
15,TRBJ1-2,.,TRBV20-1,.,TGCAGTGCTCGAAACCGCAAAATGAGCGGCTATGGCTACACCTTC,CSARNRKMSGYGYTF
14,TRBJ2-7,.,TRBV5-6,TRBD1,TGTGCCAGCAGCTTGGTAGGGACAGTCTACGAGCAGTACTTC,CASSLVGTVYEQYF
16,TRBJ2-5,few,TRBV24-1,TRBD1,TGTGCCACCAGTGAGGACGACAGGGGAATAGGAGAGACCCAGTACTTC,CATSEDDRGIGETQYF
13,TRBJ1-2,.,TRBV5-1,.,TGCGCCAGCAGCTCGACAGGTCCCGATGGCTACACCTTC,CASSSTGPDGYTF
14,TRBJ1-1,few,TRBV29-1,TRBD1,TGCAGCGTTTCGCCACAGGGGAAGAACACTGAAGCTTTCTTT,CSVSPQGKNTEAFF
12,TRBJ2-7,.,TRBV12-3/TRBV12-4,.,TGTGCCAGCAGCCCGGGACAATGCGAGCAGTACTTC,CASSPGQCEQYF
14,TRBJ2-3,.,TRBV5-1,TRBD2,TGCGCCAGCAGCTTGAGCGGGGGTATAGATACGCAGTATTTT,CASSLSGGIDTQYF
15,TRBJ1-1,few,TRBV11-1,.,TGTGCCAGCAGCTCTGGGTCCTTATCGAACACTGAAGCTTTCTTT,CASSSGSLSNTEAFF
13,TRBJ1-2,.,TRBV19,.,TGTGCCAGTAGCCAAAAGGGGGGAGCTGGCTACACCTTC,CASSQKGGAGYTF
17,TRBJ1-3,.,TRBV9,TRBD1,TGTGCCAGCAGCGTAGCTATCGGACAGGGGTTAGGAAGCCCCATATATTTT,CASSVAIGQGLGSPIYF
14,TRBJ2-1,few,TRBV20-1,TRBD2,TGCAGTGCTAAACTAGCCCGGGGGGACAATGAGCAGTTCTTC,CSAKLARGDNEQFF
15,TRBJ2-6,few,TRBV4-2,.,TGTGCCAGCAGCTATACCGTCTCTGGGGCCAACGTCCTGACTTTC,CASSYTVSGANVLTF
14,TRBJ1-4,few,TRBV10-3,.,TGTGCCATCAGTAACCGGGGCATTAATGAAAAACTGTTTTTT,CAISNRGINEKLFF
15,TRBJ2-5,few,TRBV9,.,TGTGCCAGCAGTGATTTAGGGGTGAGCCAAGAGACCCAGTACTTC,CASSDLGVSQETQYF
13,TRBJ2-5,few,TRBV20-1,TRBD2,TGCAGTGCACTTACTAGCGCTCAAGAGACCCAGTACTTC,CSALTSAQETQYF
14,TRBJ2-1,.,TRBV5-1,.,TGCGCCAGCAGCTTGGCGATAGGGGCGGGTGAGCAGTTCTTC,CASSLAIGAGEQFF
19,TRBJ2-3,.,TRBV7-2,.,TGTGCCAGCAGCTTACGTCGGACTGGCGGGGCTTCTAGCACAGATACGCAGTATTTT,CASSLRRTGGASSTDTQYF
16,TRBJ2-5,many,TRBV7-9,TRBD1,TGTGCCAGCAGCGCCGGGACAGCGAATTTACAAGAGACCCAGTACTTC,CASSAGTANLQETQYF
14,TRBJ2-7,few,TRBV12-3/TRBV12-4,.,TGTGCCAGCAGTCCCCAACCGAACTACAATGAGCAGTACTTC,CASSPQPNYNEQYF
17,TRBJ2-5,.,TRBV6-5,.,TGTGCCAGCAGTTACTTCGGGCGGGGTCCTAGCAGAGAGACCCAGTACTTC,CASSYFGRGPSRETQYF
16,TRBJ2-5,.,TRBV18,.,TGTGCCAGCTCACCCCCGTCCAGAGGGCCAAGGAATGAGCAGTACTTC,CASSPPSRGPRNEQYF
17,TRBJ2-3,few,TRBV20-1,.,TGCAGTGCTAGAGATCACTCGAGCGGCACTAGCACAGATACGCAGTATTTT,CSARDHSSGTSTDTQYF
13,TRBJ1-1,.,TRBV12-3/TRBV12-4,.,TGTGCCAGCAGCCGGGTGGTGGGTACTGAAGCTTTCTTT,CASSRVVGTEAFF
18,TRBJ1-1,.,TRBV6-2/TRBV6-3,.,TGTGCCAGCAGTTTGGGCTTTGCACGGAAGAACAGCGACACTGAAGCTTTCTTT,CASSLGFARKNSDTEAFF
15,TRBJ2-1,many,TRBV5-1,TRBD2,TGCGCCAGCAGCTTTAGCGGGAGCAAGTACAATGAGCAGTTCTTC,CASSFSGSKYNEQFF
15,TRBJ1-1,.,TRBV4-3,.,TGCGCCAGCAGCCAAACCAGATTCAGGGAATCTGAAGCTTTCTTT,CASSQTRFRESEAFF
16,TRBJ2-7,.,TRBV10-3,TRBD2,TGTGCCATCAGGGATATAGCGGGAGGGCCCTACAATGAGCAGTACTTC,CAIRDIAGGPYNEQYF
14,TRBJ2-5,.,TRBV20-1,.,TGCAGTGCTAGAGATTTAACTAGTCAAGAGACCCAGTACTTC,CSARDLTSQETQYF
13,TRBJ1-2,.,TRBV20-1,TRBD1,TGCAGTGCGGGCGGGGGGACAGGGAGAGGCTACACCTTC,CSAGGGTGRGYTF
14,TRBJ2-7,.,TRBV15,.,TGTGCCACTAGGCGGGACACCACGTCCTACGAGCAGTACTTC,CATRRDTTSYEQYF
16,TRBJ2-1,.,TRBV6-6,TRBD2,TGTGCCAGCAGTTTCCCCATCGGGGGGGACTACAGTGAGCAGTTCTTC,CASSFPIGGDYSEQFF
15,TRBJ2-5,.,TRBV6-5,.,TGTGCCGGCAGTTCCCAGGGGCGGCCTATAGAGACCCAGTACTTC,CAGSSQGRPIETQYF
14,TRBJ1-2,.,TRBV12-3/TRBV12-4,.,TGTGCCAGCAGTTTATTCCGGGGGGTCTATGGCTACACCTTC,CASSLFRGVYGYTF
13,TRBJ2-1,.,TRBV24-1,.,TGTGCCACCAGTGAGGGGACTCAACATGAGCAGTTCTTC,CATSEGTQHEQFF
15,TRBJ1-4,.,TRBV27,.,TGTGCCAGCAGTTCTCGGAAGGGTGGGGATGAAAAACTGTTTTTT,CASSSRKGGDEKLFF
13,TRBJ2-7,.,TRBV6-2/TRBV6-3,TRBD1,TGTGCCAGCGGAAGGGACAGGGCCAGCGAGCAGTACTTC,CASGRDRASEQYF